Included here is one T cell receptor beta chain sequence, with context. TCR beta from blood CD8+ and CD4+ T cells was sequenced. With random hexamers, 0.5 to 1 ug RNA was reverse transcribed. Amplification of TCR beta CDR3 was carried out by immunoSEQ multiplex PCR, which covered 54 Vbeta and 13 Jbeta segments. TCRdb re-analysed the immunoSEQ multiplex PCR reads in MiXCR, keeping a single row per CDR3 protein. This table holds more than 95,000 distinct CDR3 sequences, more than 85% found once. This sample is part of a study of CD8 T cells in Susac syndrome. Sequencing used CD8+ T cells from PBMCs. This TCR came from a human donor with multiple sclerosis.

The CDR3 protein is CASSGPGGRSTDTQYF. The CDR3 region has the DNA TGTGCCAGCAGCGGACCCGGGGGGCGAAGCACAGATACGCAGTATTTT. V usage is TRBV9 and J usage is TRBJ2-3; D is possibly TRBD2 (7 bases). V was cut by 3 bases and J by 0 bases, with 14 bases left in between. Germline assignment: CDR1 SGDLS and CDR2 YYNGEE. CDR3 length: 16 residues.